This entry is about one T cell receptor (beta chain). The V end was cut by 2 bases, the J end by 3 bases, with 14 bases between. The CDR3 runs to 17 residues. Germline V gene lookup returns CDR1 LNHDA and CDR2 SQIVND (reference sequence). The data originate from a study of blood T cell repertoires in COVID-19. Generated by immunoSEQ multiplex PCR, the TCRdb table keeps only in-frame clones and is missing some. The sample has 200,000 to 300,000 clones; approximately 84% are singletons. The chain uses TRBV19 and TRBJ1-6; D perhaps matches TRBD1 (5 bases). The receptor was isolated from a woman older than 75 with acute or convalescent COVID-19. What was sequenced was peripheral blood. The CDR3 protein is CASSIMAAGGYNSPLHF. The CDR3 DNA reads TGTGCCAGTAGTATAATGGCCGCCGGGGGCTATAATTCACCCCTCCACTTT.